This entry features one T cell receptor (beta chain) sequence. PCR amplification relied on 60 Vbeta primers (plus 13 Jbeta primers). The method was immunoSEQ multiplex PCR; TCRdb's version includes in-frame clones alone and lacks a portion of them. This table holds some 180,000 clones, 70% to 85% found once. These data originate in a study of cytomegalovirus exposure and HLA in healthy donors. This CDR3 contains 16 residues. V was clipped by 2 bases and J by 8 bases, with 19 bases between them. The germline V gene has CDR1 MGHRA and CDR2 YSYEKL. The gene calls are TRBV4-1 and TRBJ2-1; tentative D call: TRBD2 (5 bases). The specimen sequenced was PBMCs. This TCR came from a woman aged 25 to 39 in good health and CMV-seropositive. The CDR3 region has the DNA TGCGCCAGCAGCCAATCCACGATTGGGAGTAGAGATGAGCAGTTCTTC. This codes for CASSQSTIGSRDEQFF.